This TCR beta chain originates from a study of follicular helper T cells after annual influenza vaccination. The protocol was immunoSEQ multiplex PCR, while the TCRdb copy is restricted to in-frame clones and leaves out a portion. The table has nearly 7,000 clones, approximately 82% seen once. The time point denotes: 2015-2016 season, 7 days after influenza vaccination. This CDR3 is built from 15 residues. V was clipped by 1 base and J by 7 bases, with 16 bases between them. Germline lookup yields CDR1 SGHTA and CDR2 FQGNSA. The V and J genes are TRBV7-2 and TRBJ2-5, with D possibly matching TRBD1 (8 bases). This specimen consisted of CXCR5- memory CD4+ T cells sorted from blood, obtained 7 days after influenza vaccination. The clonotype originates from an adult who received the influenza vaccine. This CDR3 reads CASSLGSGGGGTQYF. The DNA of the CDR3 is TGTGCCAGCAGCTTAGGGTCAGGGGGCGGGGGGACCCAGTACTTC.